Following are 25 T cell receptor beta chains from one sample sequenced in a study of blood T cell repertoires in COVID-19. Assay used: immunoSEQ multiplex PCR; TCRdb lists only in-frame clones, some missing. The sample lists around 300,000 clones, roughly 89% occurring once. Sequencing input: PBMCs or T cells enriched from blood (not recorded which). Every receptor here comes from a woman aged 30 to 39 who had recovered from COVID-19.

The chain recombines TRBV5-1 with TRBJ2-5, with TRBD2 matching 10 bases. Germline V gene lookup returns CDR1 SGHRS and CDR2 YFSETQ. J lost 2 bases, V lost 3 bases, and 4 bases had no gene match. The CDR3 is made up of 15 amino acids. The CDR3 is CASSSGLADQETQYF. The CDR3 coding sequence is TGCGCCAGCAGCTCCGGACTAGCGGATCAAGAGACCCAGTACTTC.

The chain employs TRBV4-3 and TRBJ2-1; D remains unclear. V was pared by 2 bases and J by 9 bases, with 8 bases between. The V gene's germline CDR1 is LGHNA and CDR2 YSLEER. This CDR3 region has 12 residues. As DNA, the CDR3 is TGCGCCAGCAGCCAACCCCGTTCTGAGCAGTTCTTC. Translation: CASSQPRSEQFF.

The genes are TRBV2 and TRBJ2-7, with D unresolved. Germline V gene sequence: CDR1 SNHLY, CDR2 FYNNEI. Between the trimmed V and J ends, which lost 3 bases and 6 bases, there was a span of 18 bases. The CDR3 spans 15 residues. The CDR3 reads CASSDRWAQQGEQYF. CDR3 coding DNA: TGTGCCAGCAGTGACAGGTGGGCCCAACAAGGCGAGCAGTACTTC. Drawing the rest from reference TRBV2 and TRBJ2-7, the complete variable domain is EPEVTQTPSHQVTQMGQEVILRCVPISNHLYFYWYRQILGQKVEFLVSFYNNEISEKSEIFDDQFSVERPDGSNFTLKIRSTKLEDSAMYFCASSDRWAQQGEQYFGPGTRLTVT.

The chain joins TRBV9 to TRBJ2-3; D uncertain. This CDR3 contains 15 residues. Germline CDR1 SGDLS, CDR2 YYNGEE. V lost 6 bases and J 3 bases, leaving 17 bases between the germline ends. The CDR3 DNA is TGTGCCAGCACTTCCTATGGGCAGCCGACAGATACGCAGTATTTT. It specifies CASTSYGQPTDTQYF.

CDR3 sequence reads: CAIREQGALVTDTQYF. Written as DNA, the CDR3 is TGTGCCATCAGGGAACAGGGGGCGCTTGTCACAGATACGCAGTATTTT. This chain joins TRBV10-3 and TRBJ2-3; 9 nucleotides match TRBD1. The CDR3 is made up of 16 amino acids. The junction had 9 bases not matched to a gene; V was cut back by 6 bases and J by 2 bases. Looked up from germline, CDR1 is ENHRY and CDR2 is SYGVKD.

The chain is built from TRBV28 and TRBJ1-4; no firm D call. Per germline, CDR1 MDHEN and CDR2 SYDVKM. CDR3 size: 14 residues. V was trimmed by 1 base and J by 8 bases, leaving 11 bases between them. The CDR3 DNA reads TGTGCCAGCAGTTTATTGGTTACGGGGGAAAAACTGTTTTTT. As protein: CASSLLVTGEKLFF.

V and J are TRBV5-3 and TRBJ2-3, with a tentative D call TRBD2 (5 bases). TRBV5-3 is treated as an ORF (open reading frame) with a function not yet certain. V was shortened by 2 bases and J by 4 bases, with 14 bases between the two germline ends. This CDR3 spans 15 amino acids. The chain's CDR3 is CARSLETSLPDTQYF. CDR3 bases: TGTGCCAGAAGCTTAGAAACTAGTCTCCCAGATACGCAGTATTTT.

The rearrangement joins TRBV28 to TRBJ1-5; D perhaps matches TRBD1 (5 bases). Between the trimmed V and J ends, which lost 7 bases and 7 bases, there was a span of 11 bases. There are 12 residues in the CDR3. CDR1 is MDHEN and CDR2 is SYDVKM in the germline V gene. The CDR3 sequence: CASTLGAQPQHF. The CDR3 DNA is TGTGCCAGCACCCTAGGGGCACAGCCCCAGCATTTT.

This clone appeared a few times. The chain uses TRBV9 and TRBJ2-1, with D tentatively TRBD2 (5 bases). The CDR3 spans 17 residues. Trimming removed 4 bases from V and 0 bases from J, with 17 bases in between. Germline V lookup: CDR1 SGDLS, CDR2 YYNGEE. Written as DNA, the CDR3 is TGTGCCAGCAGCAAGGACCTCGGCGGGTCCTCCTACAATGAGCAGTTCTTC. Translation gives CASSKDLGGSSYNEQFF.

The rearrangement uses TRBV28 and TRBJ2-7; 8 bases map to TRBD2. Trimming at V came to 2 bases and at J to 7 bases, leaving 7 bases not matched to a gene. Germline CDR1 and CDR2: MDHEN and SYDVKM. CDR3 length: 14 residues. The CDR3 nucleotides read TGTGCCAGCAGTTTAACAGCGGGAGCTTTAGAGCAGTACTTC. It yields the protein CASSLTAGALEQYF.

V is TRBV18 and J is TRBJ2-1; a weak D match, TRBD2 (5 bases). Trimming stripped 3 bases from V and 5 bases from J, with 20 bases between. This CDR3 is 17 amino acids long. Germline CDR1 KGHSH, CDR2 LQKENI. Here the CDR3 DNA reads TGTGCCAGCTCACCGCCGGGCCTAGCTGCTGTCAACAATGAGCAGTTCTTC. Residues: CASSPPGLAAVNNEQFF.

The rearrangement joins TRBV5-6 to TRBJ1-1; weak D call: TRBD1 (6 bases). Trimming cost V 3 bases and J 6 bases, with 21 bases left between them. The CDR3 length is 16 residues. CDR1 and CDR2 from the germline V gene are SGHDT and YYEEEE. The DNA for the CDR3 is TGTGCCAGCAGCTACAGGGATTCCCCCTGGAGTGCTGAAGCTTTCTTT. Amino acid sequence: CASSYRDSPWSAEAFF.

The V call is TRBV28, the J call TRBJ1-4; a possible D gene is TRBD1 (5 bases). The CDR3 sequence is 16 residues long. V was pared by 3 bases and J by 0 bases, with 11 bases between. CDR1 MDHEN and CDR2 SYDVKM come from the germline V gene. CDR3 amino acids: CASSFQGRSTNEKLFF. CDR3 DNA sequence: TGTGCCAGCAGTTTTCAGGGAAGATCAACTAATGAAAAACTGTTTTTT. The variable domain in full, completed from reference TRBV28 and TRBJ1-4, reads DVKVTQSSRYLVKRTGEKVFLECVQDMDHENMFWYRQDPGLGLRLIYFSYDVKMKEKGDIPEGYSVSREKKERFSLILESASTNQTSMYLCASSFQGRSTNEKLFFGSGTQLSVL.

The V gene is TRBV7-9, the J gene TRBJ1-1; 8 nucleotides agree with TRBD1. Germline V gene lookup returns CDR1 SEHNR and CDR2 FQNEAQ (reference sequence). V dropped 5 bases and J dropped 0; count of bases not matched to a gene: 5. The CDR3 sequence is 15 residues long. Here the CDR3 reads CASSVGQALNTEAFF. As DNA, the CDR3 is TGTGCCAGCAGCGTGGGACAGGCTTTGAACACTGAAGCTTTCTTT. Full variable domain (outside the CDR3, taken from reference TRBV7-9 and TRBJ1-1): DTGVSQNPRHKITKRGQNVTFRCDPISEHNRLYWYRQTLGQGPEFLTYFQNEAQLEKSRLLSDRFSAERPKGSFSTLEIQRTEQGDSAMYLCASSVGQALNTEAFFGQGTRLTVV.

V gene TRBV2 combines with J gene TRBJ1-2; weak D call: TRBD1 (6 bases). Trimming left V 3 bases short and J 0 bases short, with 8 bases between. The CDR3 is made up of 14 amino acids. CDR1 and CDR2 from the germline V gene are SNHLY and FYNNEI. CDR3 amino acids: CASSEGATNYGYTF. CDR3 nucleotide sequence: TGTGCCAGCAGTGAGGGGGCGACTAACTATGGCTACACCTTC.

The genes are TRBV5-4 and TRBJ2-1; D uncertain. The CDR3 contains 15 residues. Germline V gene data show CDR1 as SGHNT and CDR2 as YYREEE (reference sequence). V was trimmed by 4 bases and J by 0 bases, leaving 11 bases between them. The CDR3 reads CASSPPASSYNEQFF. The CDR3, as DNA: TGTGCCAGCAGCCCCCCAGCGAGCTCCTACAATGAGCAGTTCTTC.

Of note for this clone: The sample contains more than one DNA sequence encoding this CDR3. The chain has TRBV10-3 and TRBJ1-1; D unclear. With 0 bases removed from V and 2 bases from J, the gap between germline ends came to 10 bases. Germline CDR1 and CDR2: ENHRY and SYGVKD. The CDR3 covers 15 residues. This chain's CDR3 is CAISESGGPNTEAFF. CDR3 in DNA: TGTGCCATCAGTGAGTCTGGCGGGCCTAACACTGAAGCTTTCTTT.

This rearrangement joins TRBV5-8 to TRBJ1-2; TRBD1 aligns across 8 bases. The length of the CDR3 is 13 residues. In germline, CDR1 is SGHTS, CDR2 YDEGEE. V was pared by 7 bases and J by 5 bases, with 7 bases of the junction left unmatched. The CDR3 spells CASFDRGLYGYTF. CDR3 bases: TGTGCCAGCTTCGACAGGGGTTTGTATGGCTACACCTTC. Looking up the rest from reference TRBV5-8 and TRBJ1-2 gives the full variable domain: EAGVTQSPTHLIKTRGQQATLRCSPISGHTSVYWYQQALGLGLQFLLWYDEGEERNRGNFPPRFSGRQFPNYSSELNVNALELEDSALYLCASFDRGLYGYTFGSGTRLTVV.

V and J are TRBV20-1 and TRBJ2-1, with a possible D match to TRBD2 (5 bases). Trimming removed 3 bases from V and 5 bases from J, with 17 bases in between. CDR1 is DFQATT, CDR2 SNEGSKA, per germline (reference sequence). The CDR3 extends over 15 amino acids. CDR3 protein: CSASGRGLSNNEQFF. In DNA, the CDR3 is TGCAGTGCTAGTGGACGGGGTTTAAGCAACAATGAGCAGTTCTTC.

This clone has a single count. The rearrangement joins TRBV7-2 to TRBJ2-7; 15 nucleotides line up with TRBD2. The CDR3 extends over 19 amino acids. V trimming: 5 bases; J trimming: 4 bases; junction bases outside the gene matches: 15. Germline assignment: CDR1 SGHTA and CDR2 FQGNSA. CDR3 sequence: CASSAPGLAGGSGRYEQYF. Here the CDR3 DNA reads TGTGCCAGCAGCGCGCCGGGACTAGCGGGAGGTAGCGGGAGGTACGAGCAGTACTTC.

This chain joins TRBV29-1 and TRBJ2-7, with D tentatively TRBD1 (6 bases). V lost 1 base and J 4 bases, leaving 14 bases between the germline ends. CDR1 is SQVTM, CDR2 ANQGSEA, per germline. The CDR3 spans 14 residues. CDR3 region: CSVEVGGRTYEQYF. DNA for the CDR3: TGCAGCGTTGAAGTAGGGGGTAGGACGTACGAGCAGTACTTC.

V gene TRBV15 combines with J gene TRBJ1-2, with TRBD1 identical over 7 bases. The CDR3 totals 17 residues. With 5 bases clipped from V and 2 bases from J, the junction kept 14 bases outside the gene matches. The germline V gene encodes CDR1 LNHNV and CDR2 YYDKDF (reference sequence). CDR3 bases: TGTGCCACCAGCGGGACAGACAGGGTGGGGTGGAACTATGGCTACACCTTC. The encoded protein is CATSGTDRVGWNYGYTF.

The chain has TRBV10-2 and TRBJ2-1; D uncertain. V was shortened by 4 bases and J by 8 bases, with 3 bases between the two germline ends. CDR1 is WSHSY and CDR2 is SAAADI in the germline V gene. CDR3 size: 10 residues. The CDR3 coding sequence is TGCGCCAGCAGTGGAGATGAGCAGTTCTTC. It translates to CASSGDEQFF.

V gene TRBV2 combines with J gene TRBJ2-1; D unresolved. Germline-derived CDR1 and CDR2 are SNHLY and FYNNEI. The ends were cut back, 1 base at V and 2 bases at J, with 6 bases in the middle. The CDR3 extends over 14 amino acids. The CDR3 region is CASSEGGPYNEQFF. The CDR3, as DNA: TGTGCCAGCAGTGAAGGAGGTCCCTACAATGAGCAGTTCTTC. The variable domain in full, with the rest retrieved from reference TRBV2 and TRBJ2-1, is EPEVTQTPSHQVTQMGQEVILRCVPISNHLYFYWYRQILGQKVEFLVSFYNNEISEKSEIFDDQFSVERPDGSNFTLKIRSTKLEDSAMYFCASSEGGPYNEQFFGPGTRLTVL.

The chain uses TRBV18 and TRBJ2-1; 7 bases align to TRBD2. V dropped 3 bases and J dropped 7; count of bases not matched to a gene: 3. CDR3 length: 13 residues. Germline CDR1 reads KGHSH; CDR2 reads LQKENI. CDR3 amino acids: CASSPPGGNEQFF. In nucleotides, the CDR3 is TGTGCCAGCTCACCTCCCGGGGGGAATGAGCAGTTCTTC. Full variable domain (remainder filled in from reference TRBV18 and TRBJ2-1): NAGVMQNPRHLVRRRGQEARLRCSPMKGHSHVYWYRQLPEEGLKFMVYLQKENIIDESGMPKERFSAEFPKEGPSILRIQQVVRGDSAAYFCASSPPGGNEQFFGPGTRLTVL.